This T cell receptor (beta chain) is from a study of CD8 T cells in Susac syndrome. Germline V CDR1 and CDR2: ENHRY, SYGVKD. Trimming took 6 bases from V and 2 from J, leaving 13 bases between them. The CDR3 has 14 residues. The authors sequenced TCR beta from blood CD8+ and CD4+ T cells. The TEMRA cells underwent FACS enrichment, while the CD8+ and CD4+ T cells underwent negative isolation. Reverse transcription of roughly 0.5 to 1 ug RNA was carried out with random hexamers. The authors amplified TCR beta CDR3 across 54 Vbeta and 13 Jbeta using immunoSEQ multiplex PCR. TCRdb redid the calling of the immunoSEQ multiplex PCR reads with MiXCR, one entry per CDR3 protein. In the table there are 120,000 or so distinct CDR3 sequences, about 95% of which are singletons.

The sequencing sample was made of CD4+ T cells from PBMCs. The clonotype comes from a human donor with multiple sclerosis. The chain joins TRBV10-3 to TRBJ2-5; D is undetermined. For the CDR3, the DNA is TGTGCCATCAGCGACGGAAGCCAGCAAGAGACCCAGTACTTC. This encodes CAISDGSQQETQYF.